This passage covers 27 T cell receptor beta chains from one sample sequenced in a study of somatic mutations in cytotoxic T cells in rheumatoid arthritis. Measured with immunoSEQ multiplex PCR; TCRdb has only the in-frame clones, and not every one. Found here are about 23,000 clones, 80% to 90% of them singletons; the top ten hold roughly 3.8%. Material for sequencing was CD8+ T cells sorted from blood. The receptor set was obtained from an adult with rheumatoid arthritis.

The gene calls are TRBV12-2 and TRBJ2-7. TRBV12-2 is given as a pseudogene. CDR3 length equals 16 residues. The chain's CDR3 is CASRLQGWDEPYEQYF. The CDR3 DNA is TGTGCAAGTCGCTTACAAGGCTGGGACGAACCATACGAGCAGTACTTC.

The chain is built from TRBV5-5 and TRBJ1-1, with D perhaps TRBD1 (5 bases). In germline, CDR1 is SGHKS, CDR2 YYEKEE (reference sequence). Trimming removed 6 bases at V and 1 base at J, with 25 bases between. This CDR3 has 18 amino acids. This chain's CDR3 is CASTKGNVGQITNTEAFF. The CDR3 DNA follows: TGTGCCAGCACCAAGGGTAATGTGGGGCAGATTACGAACACTGAAGCTTTCTTT.

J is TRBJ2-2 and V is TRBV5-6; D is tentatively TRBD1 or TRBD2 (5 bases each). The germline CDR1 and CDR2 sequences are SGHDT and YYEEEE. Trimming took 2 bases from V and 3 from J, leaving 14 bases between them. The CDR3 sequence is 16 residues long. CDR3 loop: CASSFWVGVDTGELFF. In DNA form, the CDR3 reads TGTGCCAGCAGCTTTTGGGTGGGGGTCGACACCGGGGAGCTGTTTTTT.

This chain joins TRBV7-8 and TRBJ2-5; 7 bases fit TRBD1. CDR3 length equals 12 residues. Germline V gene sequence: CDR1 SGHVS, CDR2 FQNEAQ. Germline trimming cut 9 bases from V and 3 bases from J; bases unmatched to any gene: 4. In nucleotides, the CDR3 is TGTGCCAGTCATCAGGGGGAAGAGACCCAGTACTTC. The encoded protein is CASHQGEETQYF.

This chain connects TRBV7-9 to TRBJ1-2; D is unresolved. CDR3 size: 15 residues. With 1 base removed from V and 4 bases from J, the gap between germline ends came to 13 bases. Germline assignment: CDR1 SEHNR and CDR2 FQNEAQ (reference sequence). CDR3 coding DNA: TGTGCCAGCAGCTTAGACACGGTGGTGATCTATGGCTACACCTTC. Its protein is CASSLDTVVIYGYTF.

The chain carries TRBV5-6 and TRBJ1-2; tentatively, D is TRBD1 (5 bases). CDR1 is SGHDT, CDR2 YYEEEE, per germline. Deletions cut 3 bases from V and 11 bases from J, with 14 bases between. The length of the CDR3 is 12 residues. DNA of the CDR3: TGTGCCAGCAGCTCTTTACCTGGGGGTTACACCTTC. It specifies CASSSLPGGYTF.

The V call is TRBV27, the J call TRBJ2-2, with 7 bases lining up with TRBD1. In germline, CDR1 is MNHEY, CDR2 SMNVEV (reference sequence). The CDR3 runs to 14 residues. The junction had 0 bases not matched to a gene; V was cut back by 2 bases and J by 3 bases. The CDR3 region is CASSLQGDTGELFF. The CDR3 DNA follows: TGTGCCAGCAGTTTACAGGGGGACACCGGGGAGCTGTTTTTT.

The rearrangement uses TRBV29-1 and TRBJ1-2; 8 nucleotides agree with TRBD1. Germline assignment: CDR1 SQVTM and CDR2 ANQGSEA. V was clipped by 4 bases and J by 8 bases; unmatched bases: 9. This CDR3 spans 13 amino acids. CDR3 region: CSVGSQGAWGYTF. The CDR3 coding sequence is TGCAGCGTTGGATCCCAGGGGGCATGGGGCTACACCTTC. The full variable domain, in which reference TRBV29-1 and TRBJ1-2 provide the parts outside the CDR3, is SAVISQKPSRDICQRGTSLTIQCQVDSQVTMMFWYRQQPGQSLTLIATANQGSEATYESGFVIDKFPISRPNLTFSTLTVSNMSPEDSSIYLCSVGSQGAWGYTFGSGTRLTVV.

As DNA, the CDR3 is TGCAGCGTTGATTCCGGGAACAATGAGCAGTTCTTC. Amino acid sequence: CSVDSGNNEQFF. The chain employs TRBV29-1 and TRBJ2-1; TRBD2 is a possible D gene (5 bases). The CDR3 is made up of 12 amino acids. The V end was cut by 3 bases, the J end by 5 bases, with 8 bases between. CDR1 and CDR2 from the germline V gene are SQVTM and ANQGSEA.

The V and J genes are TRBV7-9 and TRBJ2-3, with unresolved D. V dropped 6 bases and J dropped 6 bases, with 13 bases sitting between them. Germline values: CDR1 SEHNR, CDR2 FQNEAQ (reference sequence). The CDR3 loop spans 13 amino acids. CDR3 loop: CASRSRMGDTQYF. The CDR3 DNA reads TGTGCCAGCAGGTCGCGTATGGGGGATACGCAGTATTTT. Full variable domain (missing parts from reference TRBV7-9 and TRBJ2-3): DTGVSQNPRHKITKRGQNVTFRCDPISEHNRLYWYRQTLGQGPEFLTYFQNEAQLEKSRLLSDRFSAERPKGSFSTLEIQRTEQGDSAMYLCASRSRMGDTQYFGPGTRLTVL.

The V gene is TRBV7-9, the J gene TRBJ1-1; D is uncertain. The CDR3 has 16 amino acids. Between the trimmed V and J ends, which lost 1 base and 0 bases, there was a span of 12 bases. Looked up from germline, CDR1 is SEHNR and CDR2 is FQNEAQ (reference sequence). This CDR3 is CASSLVFNPMNTEAFF. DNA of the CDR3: TGTGCCAGCAGCTTAGTATTCAACCCCATGAACACTGAAGCTTTCTTT.

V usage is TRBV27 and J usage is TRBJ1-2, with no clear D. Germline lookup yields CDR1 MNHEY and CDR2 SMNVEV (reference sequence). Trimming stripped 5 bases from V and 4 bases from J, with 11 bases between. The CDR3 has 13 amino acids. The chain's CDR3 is CASSPSTSYGYTF. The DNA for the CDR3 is TGTGCCAGCAGTCCCAGTACATCCTATGGCTACACCTTC.

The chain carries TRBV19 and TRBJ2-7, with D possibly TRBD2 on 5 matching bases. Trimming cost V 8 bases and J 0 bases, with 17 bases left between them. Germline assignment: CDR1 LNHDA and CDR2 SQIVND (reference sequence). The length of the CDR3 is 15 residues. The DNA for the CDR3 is TGTGCCAGTCACGGGGTGAGGGAGAGCTCCTACGAGCAGTACTTC. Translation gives CASHGVRESSYEQYF.

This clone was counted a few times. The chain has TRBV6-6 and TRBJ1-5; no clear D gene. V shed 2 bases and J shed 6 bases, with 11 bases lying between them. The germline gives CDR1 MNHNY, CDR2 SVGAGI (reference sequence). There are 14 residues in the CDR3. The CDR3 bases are TGTGCCAGCAGTTACGATCCGGGAAGTCAGCCCCAGCATTTT. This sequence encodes CASSYDPGSQPQHF.

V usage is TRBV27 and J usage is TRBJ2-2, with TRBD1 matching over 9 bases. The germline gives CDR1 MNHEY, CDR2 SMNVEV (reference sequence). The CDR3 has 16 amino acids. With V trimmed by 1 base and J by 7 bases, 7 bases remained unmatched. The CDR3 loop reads CASSLWEYRGLGELFF. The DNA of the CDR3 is TGTGCCAGCAGTTTATGGGAATACAGGGGGCTCGGGGAGCTGTTTTTT.

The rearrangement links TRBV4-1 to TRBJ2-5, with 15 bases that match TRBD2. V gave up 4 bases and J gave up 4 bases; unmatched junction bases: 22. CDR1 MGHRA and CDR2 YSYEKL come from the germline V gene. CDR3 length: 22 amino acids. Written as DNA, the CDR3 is TGCGCCAGCAGCCGTCGTCCGGGACTAGCGGGGGGCACGTATAGGTTGGGAGAGACCCAGTACTTC. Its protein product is CASSRRPGLAGGTYRLGETQYF.

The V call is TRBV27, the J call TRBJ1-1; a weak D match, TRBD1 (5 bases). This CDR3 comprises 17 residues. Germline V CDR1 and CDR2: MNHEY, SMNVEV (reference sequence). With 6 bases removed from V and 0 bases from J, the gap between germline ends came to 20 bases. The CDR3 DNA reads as TGTGCCAGCAGGGCCGGGGAGGGGTGGAGGATGAACACTGAAGCTTTCTTT. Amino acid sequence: CASRAGEGWRMNTEAFF.

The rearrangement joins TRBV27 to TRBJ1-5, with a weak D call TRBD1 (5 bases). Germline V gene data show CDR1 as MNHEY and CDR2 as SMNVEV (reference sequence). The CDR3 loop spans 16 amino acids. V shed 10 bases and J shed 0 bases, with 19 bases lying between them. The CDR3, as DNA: TGTGCCACCCACCCGGGGAGGGGCCTTAGCAATCAGCCCCAGCATTTT. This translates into CATHPGRGLSNQPQHF.

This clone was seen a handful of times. The CDR3 region has the DNA TGTGCCAGCAGCCCAAGGGGGACAGGGGGCGGTTCACCCCTCCACTTT. The encoded protein is CASSPRGTGGGSPLHF. V is TRBV7-8 and J is TRBJ1-6; 12 nucleotides agree with TRBD1. Germline CDR1 reads SGHVS; CDR2 reads FQNEAQ. V lost 5 bases, J lost 9 bases, and 8 bases stayed unmatched. The CDR3 loop spans 16 amino acids.

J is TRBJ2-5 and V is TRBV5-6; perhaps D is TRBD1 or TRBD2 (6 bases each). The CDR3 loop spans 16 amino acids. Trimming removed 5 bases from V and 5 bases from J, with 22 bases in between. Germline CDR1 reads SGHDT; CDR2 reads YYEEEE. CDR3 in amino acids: CASSDALGGASETQYF. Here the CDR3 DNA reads TGTGCCAGCAGTGATGCACTCGGGGGCGCGTCGGAGACCCAGTACTTC.

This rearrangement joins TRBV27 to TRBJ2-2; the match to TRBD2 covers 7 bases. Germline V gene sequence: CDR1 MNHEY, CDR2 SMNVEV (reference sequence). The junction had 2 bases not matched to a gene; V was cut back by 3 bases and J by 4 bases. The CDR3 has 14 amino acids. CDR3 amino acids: CASSFTGGTGELFF. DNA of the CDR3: TGTGCCAGCAGTTTTACGGGGGGCACCGGGGAGCTGTTTTTT.

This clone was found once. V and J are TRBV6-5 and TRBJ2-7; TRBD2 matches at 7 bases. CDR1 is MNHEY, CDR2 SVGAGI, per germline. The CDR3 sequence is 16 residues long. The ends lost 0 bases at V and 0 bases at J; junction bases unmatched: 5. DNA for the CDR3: TGTGCCAGCAGTTACTCTCGGGGGGAGAGCTCCTACGAGCAGTACTTC. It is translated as CASSYSRGESSYEQYF.

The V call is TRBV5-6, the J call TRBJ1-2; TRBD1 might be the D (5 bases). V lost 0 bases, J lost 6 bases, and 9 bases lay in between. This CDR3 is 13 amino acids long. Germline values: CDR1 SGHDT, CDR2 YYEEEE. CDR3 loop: CASSLVRGDGYTF. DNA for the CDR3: TGTGCCAGCAGCTTGGTACGGGGCGATGGCTACACCTTC.

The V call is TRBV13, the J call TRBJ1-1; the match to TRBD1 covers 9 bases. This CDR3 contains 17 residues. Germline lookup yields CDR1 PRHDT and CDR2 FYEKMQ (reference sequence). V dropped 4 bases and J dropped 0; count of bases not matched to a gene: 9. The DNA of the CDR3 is TGTGCCAGCAGCTCCACCCTCGGGACAGGGCTGAACACTGAAGCTTTCTTT. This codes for CASSSTLGTGLNTEAFF.

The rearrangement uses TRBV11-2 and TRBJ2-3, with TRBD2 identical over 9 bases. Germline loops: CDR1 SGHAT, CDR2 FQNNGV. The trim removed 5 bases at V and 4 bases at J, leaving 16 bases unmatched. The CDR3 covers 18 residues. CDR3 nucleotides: TGTGCCAGCAGCCCCAGCCCCGCGGGGGGGTCTAGGCCAGATACGCAGTATTTT. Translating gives CASSPSPAGGSRPDTQYF.

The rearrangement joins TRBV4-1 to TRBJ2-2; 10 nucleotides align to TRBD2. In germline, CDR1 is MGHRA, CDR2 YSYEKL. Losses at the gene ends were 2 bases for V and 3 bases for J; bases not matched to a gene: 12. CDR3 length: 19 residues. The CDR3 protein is CASSQSSGGVSEDTGELFF. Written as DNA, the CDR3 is TGCGCCAGCAGCCAATCAAGCGGGGGGGTATCCGAGGACACCGGGGAGCTGTTTTTT.

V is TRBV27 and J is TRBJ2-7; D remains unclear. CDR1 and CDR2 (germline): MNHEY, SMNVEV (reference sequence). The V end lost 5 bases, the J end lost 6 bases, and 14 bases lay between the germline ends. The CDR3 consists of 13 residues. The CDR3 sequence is CASSGVSVIEQYF. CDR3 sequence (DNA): TGTGCCAGCAGTGGGGTTTCGGTTATCGAGCAGTACTTC.